These T cell receptor beta chains were read from a single sample in a study of T cells expressing NK-cell markers. For each CDR3 protein, TCRdb gives one entry from its re-call of the 5' RACE reads, without DNA. This repertoire includes about 150,000 distinct CDR3 sequences. Sequenced input: blood T cells: a sorted CD56 or NKG2C T cell subset, CD4+ or CD8+ T cells, or bulk PBMC T cells (not recorded which). These receptors all come from a man aged 18 to 69 in good health. Each CDR3 is given with its conserved first and last residue.

V,J,CDR3
TRBV5-5,TRBJ2-3,CASSVTDRGSTDTQYF
TRBV15,TRBJ2-1,CATSRVGGGQGDNEQFF
TRBV30,TRBJ2-7,CAWGTRYEQYF
TRBV4-1,TRBJ1-1,CASSQQREGTEAFF
TRBV2,TRBJ1-2,CASSEEDRVHYGYTF
TRBV12-3/TRBV12-4,TRBJ1-4,CASSFGGTANEKLFF
TRBV27,TRBJ2-7,CASSLMGLPGGEQYF
TRBV7-9,TRBJ2-2,CASSPGSGGPFGELFF
TRBV7-9,TRBJ2-7,CASSWTGSKAEQYF
TRBV14,TRBJ2-1,CASSPSISSGQFF
TRBV6-1,TRBJ1-1,CASSDRGEVAEAFF
TRBV5-1,TRBJ1-6,CASSFGEDSPLHF
TRBV30,TRBJ2-2,CAWKRGWWGLTGELFF